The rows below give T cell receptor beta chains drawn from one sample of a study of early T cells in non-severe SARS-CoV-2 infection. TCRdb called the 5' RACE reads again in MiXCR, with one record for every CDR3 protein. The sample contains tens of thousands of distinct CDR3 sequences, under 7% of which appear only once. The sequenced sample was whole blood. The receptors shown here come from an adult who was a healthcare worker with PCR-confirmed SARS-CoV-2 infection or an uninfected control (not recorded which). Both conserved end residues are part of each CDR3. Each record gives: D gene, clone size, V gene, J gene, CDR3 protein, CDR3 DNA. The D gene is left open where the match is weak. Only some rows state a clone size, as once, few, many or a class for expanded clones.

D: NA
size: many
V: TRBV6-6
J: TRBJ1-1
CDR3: CASSYGVMNTEAFF
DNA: TGTGCCAGCAGTTACGGGGTCATGAACACTGAAGCTTTCTTT

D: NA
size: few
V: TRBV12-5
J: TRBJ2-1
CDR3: CASAPHPGGRKNEQFF
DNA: TGTGCTAGTGCCCCACACCCGGGGGGCCGAAAGAATGAGCAGTTCTTC

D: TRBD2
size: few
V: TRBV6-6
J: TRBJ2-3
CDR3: CASRDRLAGADTQYF
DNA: TGTGCCAGCAGGGATCGACTAGCTGGGGCAGATACGCAGTATTTT

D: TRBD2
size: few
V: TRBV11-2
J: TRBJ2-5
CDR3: CASSPGLAGETQYF
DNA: TGTGCCAGCAGCCCCGGACTAGCTGGAGAGACCCAGTACTTC

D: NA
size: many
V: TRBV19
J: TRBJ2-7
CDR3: CASSSTGLYEQYF
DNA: TGTGCCAGTAGTAGCACAGGGCTCTACGAGCAGTACTTC

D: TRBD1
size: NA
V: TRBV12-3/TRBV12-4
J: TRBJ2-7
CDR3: CASGGTGDYEQYF
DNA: TGTGCCAGCGGGGGGACAGGGGACTACGAGCAGTACTTC

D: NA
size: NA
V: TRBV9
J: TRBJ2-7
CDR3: CASSVVPGAGEQYF
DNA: TGTGCCAGCAGCGTAGTTCCGGGGGCGGGCGAGCAGTACTTC

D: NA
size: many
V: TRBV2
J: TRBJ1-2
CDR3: CARTSNYGYTF
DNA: TGTGCCAGGACCTCTAACTATGGCTACACCTTC

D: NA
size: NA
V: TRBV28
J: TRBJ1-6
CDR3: CASKRQTSSPLHF
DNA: TGTGCCAGCAAGAGACAAACCTCTTCACCCCTCCACTTT

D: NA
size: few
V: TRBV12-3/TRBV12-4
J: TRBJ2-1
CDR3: CAIGTVNEQFF
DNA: TGTGCCATCGGGACCGTGAATGAGCAGTTCTTC

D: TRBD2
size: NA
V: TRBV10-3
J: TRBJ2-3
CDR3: CATGPGLAGGDTQYF
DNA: TGTGCCACCGGCCCCGGACTAGCGGGAGGAGATACGCAGTATTTT

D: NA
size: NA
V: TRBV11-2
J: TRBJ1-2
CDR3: CASSLGAGGIGSYTF
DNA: TGTGCCAGCAGCTTAGGGGCAGGAGGAATCGGCAGCTACACCTTC

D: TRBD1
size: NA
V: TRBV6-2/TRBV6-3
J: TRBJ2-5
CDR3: CASSDRQETQYF
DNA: TGTGCCAGCTCGGACAGGCAAGAGACCCAGTACTTC

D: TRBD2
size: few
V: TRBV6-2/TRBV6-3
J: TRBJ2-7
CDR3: CASSYSAGGMSYEQYF
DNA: TGTGCCAGCAGTTACTCTGCGGGAGGCATGTCCTACGAGCAGTACTTC

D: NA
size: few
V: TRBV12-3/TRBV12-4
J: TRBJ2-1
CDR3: CASSIRYDEQFF
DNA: TGTGCCAGCAGTATCCGTTATGATGAGCAGTTCTTC

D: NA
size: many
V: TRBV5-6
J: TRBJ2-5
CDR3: CASSLSTLVQETQYF
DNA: TGTGCCAGCAGCCTTTCGACACTAGTGCAAGAGACCCAGTACTTC

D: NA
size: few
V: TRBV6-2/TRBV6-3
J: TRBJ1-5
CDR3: CASRKTDNYSNQPQHF
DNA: TGTGCCAGCAGAAAGACAGACAACTATAGCAATCAGCCCCAGCATTTT

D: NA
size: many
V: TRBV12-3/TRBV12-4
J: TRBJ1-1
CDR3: CASSFREAAPEAFF
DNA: TGTGCCAGCAGTTTTAGGGAAGCCGCTCCTGAAGCTTTCTTT

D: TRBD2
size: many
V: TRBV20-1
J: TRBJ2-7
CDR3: CSARSTSGTYEQYF
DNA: TGCAGTGCTAGAAGCACTAGCGGGACCTACGAGCAGTACTTC

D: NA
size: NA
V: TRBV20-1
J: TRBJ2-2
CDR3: CSARDLEATGELFF
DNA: TGCAGTGCTAGAGATTTGGAGGCCACCGGGGAGCTGTTTTTT

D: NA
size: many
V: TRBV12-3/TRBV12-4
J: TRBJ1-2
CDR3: CASSLGVRGNSNGYTF
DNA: TGTGCCAGCAGTTTAGGGGTGCGGGGGAACTCGAATGGCTACACCTTC

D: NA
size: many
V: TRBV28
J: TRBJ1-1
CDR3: CASRGRWTEAFF
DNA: TGTGCCAGCAGGGGGAGGTGGACTGAAGCTTTCTTT

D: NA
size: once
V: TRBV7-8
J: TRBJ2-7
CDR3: CASSLTAEQYF
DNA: TGTGCCAGCAGCTTAACCGCCGAGCAGTACTTC